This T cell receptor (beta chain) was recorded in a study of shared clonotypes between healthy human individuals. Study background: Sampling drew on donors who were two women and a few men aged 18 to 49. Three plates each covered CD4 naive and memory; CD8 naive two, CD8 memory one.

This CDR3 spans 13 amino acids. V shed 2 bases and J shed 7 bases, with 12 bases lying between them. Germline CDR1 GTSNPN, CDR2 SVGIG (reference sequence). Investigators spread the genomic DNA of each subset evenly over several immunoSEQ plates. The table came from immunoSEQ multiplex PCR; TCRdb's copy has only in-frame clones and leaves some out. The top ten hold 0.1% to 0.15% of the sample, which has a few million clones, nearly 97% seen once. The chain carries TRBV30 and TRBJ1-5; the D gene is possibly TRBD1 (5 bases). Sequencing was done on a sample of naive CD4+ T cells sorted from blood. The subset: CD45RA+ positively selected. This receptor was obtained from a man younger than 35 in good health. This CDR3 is CAWSNGQGQPQHF. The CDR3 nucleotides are TGTGCCTGGAGTAATGGGCAGGGACAGCCCCAGCATTTT.